The rows below give T cell receptor beta chains drawn from one sample of a study of a mutant IDH1 vaccine in newly diagnosed glioma. Sequenced by immunoSEQ multiplex PCR; TCRdb stores in-frame clones only, minus some. The table shows some 71,000 clones, with 70% to 90% occurring only once. The antigens of these receptors remain unknown. The input for sequencing was PBMCs, taken from a glioma patient whose treatment included an IDH1 peptide vaccine. Source of these receptors: a young man with glioma. CDR3s include the opening cysteine and the closing phenylalanine or tryptophan.

>TRBJ1-2|TRBV7-2
CASSLTRDSRRVYGYTF
>TRBJ2-5|TRBV27
CASSLGREGPMGTQYF
>-|TRBV7-8
CASSLVGDSVTYEQYF
>TRBJ2-1|TRBV7-9
CASSLKLGQGDEQFF
>TRBJ2-7|TRBV6-1
CASSASGTYEQYF
>TRBJ2-1|TRBV29-1
CSVAPGRYNEQFF
>TRBJ2-7|TRBV28
CASRSAGEQYF
>TRBJ1-4|TRBV6-6
CASSYSTGTPPEKLFF
>TRBJ1-4|TRBV15
CATSRDYTEGEKLFF
>TRBJ1-5|TRBV19
CATQEGGNQPQHF
>TRBJ2-7|TRBV9
CASSAHTGDRGRHEQYF
>TRBJ1-2|TRBV5-4
CASSLAKNYGYTF
>TRBJ1-2|TRBV25-1
CASSEPRPGNYGYTF
>TRBJ2-1|TRBV29-1
CSALPGQGYEQFF
>TRBJ1-1|TRBV7-8
CASSTRTGVLIFTEAFF
>TRBJ1-1|TRBV6-5
CASSTDRGNTEAFF
>TRBJ2-6|TRBV19
CASSTPRGAGANVLTF
>TRBJ2-1|TRBV30
CAWSGDSSYNEQFF